The 23 T cell receptor beta chains below were found in one sample sequenced in a study of blood T cell repertoires in COVID-19 (dated by TCRdb to 2020 to 2021). Receptors were amplified or captured by the immunoSEQ multiplex PCR assay. In its TCRdb copy, this immuneACCESS table keeps in-frame sequences only and misses some clones. Where compared with another copy, unresolved V genes explain less than half of these, and the others have no known cause. The sample profile shows approximately 250,000 clones; around 85% of them were found once. The ten top clones hold approximately 5% of the sample. Sequenced input: peripheral blood. The receptors derive from a man aged 45-65 years with COVID-19, enrolled during active disease.

The chain has TRBV7-3 and TRBJ2-2; no clear D. The CDR3 consists of 12 residues. Trimming cost V 2 bases and J 7 bases, with 5 bases left between them. Looked up from germline, CDR1 is SGHTA and CDR2 is FQGTGA. Written as DNA, the CDR3 is TGTGCCAGCAGCTTAGAGCACGGGGAGCTGTTTTTT. Its protein is CASSLEHGELFF.

The V call is TRBV5-6, the J call TRBJ1-6; D gene ambiguous. The germline V gene encodes CDR1 SGHDT and CDR2 YYEEEE. V shed 1 base and J shed 6 bases, with 8 bases lying between them. The length of the CDR3 is 14 residues. DNA of the CDR3: TGTGCCAGCAGCTTGTCTCACTTTAATTCACCCCTCCACTTT. Amino acids: CASSLSHFNSPLHF.

The V and J genes are TRBV4-3 and TRBJ2-7; perhaps TRBD1 as D (7 bases). The ends were cut back, 1 base at V and 3 bases at J, with 16 bases in the middle. Germline V gene lookup returns CDR1 LGHNA and CDR2 YSLEER. The CDR3 spans 16 residues. The CDR3 spells CASSQGQGTAGYEQYF. The CDR3 DNA is TGCGCCAGCAGCCAAGGTCAGGGGACAGCGGGCTACGAGCAGTACTTC.

The V gene is TRBV7-2, the J gene TRBJ1-6; possibly TRBD1 for D (6 bases). Between the trimmed V and J ends, which lost 4 bases and 6 bases, there was a span of 16 bases. The CDR3 runs to 16 residues. The germline V gene encodes CDR1 SGHTA and CDR2 FQGNSA. CDR3 in DNA: TGTGCCAGCAGCTACAGCAACAGGGTTGCTAATTCACCCCTCCACTTT. It specifies CASSYSNRVANSPLHF.

The chain is built from TRBV3-1 (or the pseudogene TRBV3-2) and TRBJ2-5, with 10 bases matching TRBD2. V was clipped by 4 bases and J by 4 bases; unmatched bases: 12. Germline V CDR1 and CDR2: LGHDT, YNNKEL (reference sequence). This CDR3 comprises 17 residues. CDR3 in amino acids: CASSPSGGALSLETQYF. CDR3 nucleotide sequence: TGTGCCAGCAGCCCCAGCGGGGGGGCCCTGAGCCTAGAGACCCAGTACTTC.

This chain uses TRBV4-2 with TRBJ2-3; TRBD2 agrees at 8 bases. Germline CDR1 LGHNA, CDR2 YNFKEQ. Losses at the gene ends were 4 bases for V and 2 bases for J; bases not matched to a gene: 14. This CDR3 has 18 amino acids. CDR3 sequence (DNA): TGTGCCAGCAGCCTCCTTTCAGGTAGCGGGGCTCTCACAGATACGCAGTATTTT. It codes for CASSLLSGSGALTDTQYF.

This chain links TRBV19 with TRBJ1-4; D unclear. Trimming pared 5 bases from V and 7 bases from J, leaving 17 bases between. From germline, CDR1 is LNHDA and CDR2 SQIVND (reference sequence). The CDR3 extends over 15 amino acids. The CDR3 protein is CASSSLMGGVEKLFF. The CDR3 DNA reads TGTGCCAGTAGTTCTCTAATGGGAGGTGTTGAAAAACTGTTTTTT.

The V and J genes are TRBV3-1 (or the pseudogene TRBV3-2) and TRBJ1-1; D is ambiguous. CDR1 is LGHDT, CDR2 YNNKEL, per germline (reference sequence). The CDR3 is 12 residues long. Trimming cost V 1 base and J 4 bases, with 4 bases left between them. The CDR3 DNA is TGTGCCAGCAGCCAAGCGTCCACTGAAGCTTTCTTT. It is translated as CASSQASTEAFF.

This chain links TRBV4-2 with TRBJ2-7, with TRBD2 matching 10 bases. With 1 base clipped from V and 0 bases from J, the junction kept 9 bases outside the gene matches. Germline CDR1 reads LGHNA; CDR2 reads YNFKEQ. The CDR3 contains 18 residues. CDR3 sequence (DNA): TGTGCCAGCAGCCAAGGGGGTGGACTAGCGGAAAACTCCTACGAGCAGTACTTC. This codes for CASSQGGGLAENSYEQYF.

This chain joins TRBV19 and TRBJ2-1, with 7 bases lining up with TRBD1. The germline CDR1 and CDR2 sequences are LNHDA and SQIVND (reference sequence). Losses at the gene ends were 6 bases for V and 0 bases for J; bases not matched to a gene: 5. The CDR3 sequence is 15 residues long. The CDR3 region has the DNA TGTGCCAGTAGGACAGGGTTGGGCTCCTACAATGAGCAGTTCTTC. It encodes CASRTGLGSYNEQFF.

V is TRBV7-6 and J is TRBJ2-1, with TRBD1 matching 11 bases. V shed 4 bases, J shed 12 bases, and the junction held 11 bases outside the gene matches. Germline V CDR1 and CDR2: SGHVS, FNYEAQ. The CDR3 spans 15 residues. The CDR3 loop reads CASSSTGTGGETQFF. CDR3 coding DNA: TGTGCCAGCAGCTCTACGGGGACAGGGGGAGAAACGCAGTTCTTC.

The chain's CDR3 is CASSEMGGLQETQYF. The CDR3 DNA follows: TGTGCCAGCAGTGAAATGGGTGGGCTCCAAGAGACCCAGTACTTC. This chain links TRBV2 with TRBJ2-5; D is uncertain. The CDR3 consists of 15 residues. The ends were cut back, 2 bases at V and 1 base at J, with 11 bases in the middle. CDR1 is SNHLY, CDR2 FYNNEI, per germline.

The V call is TRBV5-1, the J call TRBJ2-3; 10 bases are a match to TRBD1. Losses at the gene ends were 4 bases for V and 1 base for J; bases not matched to a gene: 6. This CDR3 contains 16 residues. The V gene's germline CDR1 is SGHRS and CDR2 YFSETQ. In DNA form, the CDR3 reads TGCGCCAGCAGCGGCGGGACAGGGGCACGCACAGATACGCAGTATTTT. Translation: CASSGGTGARTDTQYF.

The chain employs TRBV6-2 or TRBV6-3 and TRBJ1-1, with D unclear. V was pared by 3 bases and J by 5 bases, with 22 bases between. This CDR3 is built from 17 residues. CDR1 is MNHEY, CDR2 SVGEGT, per germline. In nucleotides, the CDR3 is TGTGCCAGCAGTTATTTCGGTGTTGGGAGGGCCGGAACTGAAGCTTTCTTT. Amino acid sequence: CASSYFGVGRAGTEAFF.

The chain has TRBV5-5 and TRBJ1-2, with D tentatively TRBD1 (6 bases). Germline CDR1 SGHKS, CDR2 YYEKEE (reference sequence). The ends were cut back, 4 bases at V and 5 bases at J, with 9 bases in the middle. This CDR3 is built from 12 residues. CDR3 in amino acids: CASSRTDYGYTF. CDR3 sequence (DNA): TGTGCCAGCAGCCGGACAGATTATGGCTACACCTTC.

This clone was seen a handful of times. The V call is TRBV7-8, the J call TRBJ2-7; TRBD1 agrees at 10 bases. The CDR3 runs 14 residues. Germline lookup yields CDR1 SGHVS and CDR2 FQNEAQ. V dropped 5 bases and J dropped 6; count of bases not matched to a gene: 7. In nucleotides, the CDR3 is TGTGCCAGCAGCATAACCGGGACAGGGGTCGAGCAGTACTTC. Amino acid sequence: CASSITGTGVEQYF. Full variable domain (outside the CDR3, taken from reference TRBV7-8 and TRBJ2-7): GAGVSQSPRYKVAKRGQDVALRCDPISGHVSLFWYQQALGQGPEFLTYFQNEAQLDKSGLPSDRFFAERPEGSVSTLKIQRTQQEDSAVYLCASSITGTGVEQYFGPGTRLTVT.

The rearrangement uses TRBV6-5 and TRBJ2-1; perhaps TRBD2 as D (5 bases). Trimming took 0 bases from V and 10 from J, leaving 10 bases between them. Germline V gives CDR1 MNHEY, CDR2 SVGAGI. This CDR3 is built from 13 residues. This chain's CDR3 is CASSYSRVREQFF. The CDR3 nucleotides are TGTGCCAGCAGTTACTCGAGGGTCCGGGAGCAGTTCTTC.

V is TRBV19 and J is TRBJ2-3, with D uncertain. CDR1 and CDR2 (germline): LNHDA, SQIVND (reference sequence). This CDR3 contains 13 residues. Deletions cut 1 base from V and 2 bases from J, with 4 bases between. The CDR3 sequence is CASSIGITDTQYF. CDR3 in DNA: TGTGCCAGTAGTATAGGTATCACAGATACGCAGTATTTT.

The chain is built from TRBV6-5 and TRBJ1-2; 8 bases agree with TRBD1. The J segment lost 8 bases and the V segment lost 3 bases, leaving 8 bases of the junction unmatched. Germline CDR1 MNHEY, CDR2 SVGAGI. This CDR3 has 14 amino acids. The CDR3 is CASSYGQGLRGYTF. The CDR3 nucleotides are TGTGCCAGCAGTTATGGACAGGGATTACGGGGCTACACCTTC.

The sample holds one count of this clone. The CDR3: CATSRDGGAGSLYF. The CDR3 DNA reads as TGTGCCACCAGCAGAGATGGTGGGGCTGGAAGCCTTTACTTC. The chain recombines TRBV15 with TRBJ2-5; TRBD1 is a possible D gene (5 bases). In germline, CDR1 is LNHNV, CDR2 YYDKDF (reference sequence). V lost 0 bases to trimming and J lost 14 bases, with 19 bases between them. The CDR3 sequence is 14 residues long.

The DNA for the CDR3 is TGTGCCAGCAGTCCAACCTGGACAGGCCCTCCCTACGAGCAGTACTTC. Translating gives CASSPTWTGPPYEQYF. The V gene is TRBV27, the J gene TRBJ2-7; 7 bases are a match to TRBD1. The J segment lost 2 bases and the V segment lost 5 bases, leaving 12 bases of the junction unmatched. The V gene's germline CDR1 is MNHEY and CDR2 SMNVEV (reference sequence). The CDR3 is 16 amino acids.

The chain carries TRBV6-2 or TRBV6-3 and TRBJ2-3; 7 bases line up with TRBD1. CDR1 MNHEY and CDR2 SVGEGT come from the germline V gene. The length of the CDR3 is 18 residues. Trimming at V came to 0 bases and at J to 4 bases, leaving 13 bases not matched to a gene. CDR3 nucleotides: TGTGCCAGCAGTTACTCGGTGACCAGGACAGGCTTGGCAGATACGCAGTATTTT. It codes for CASSYSVTRTGLADTQYF.

The chain joins TRBV7-2 to TRBJ2-3, with 7 bases fitting TRBD1. Germline lookup yields CDR1 SGHTA and CDR2 FQGNSA. V shed 7 bases and J 4 bases; nucleotides not matched to a gene: 8. The CDR3 runs to 14 residues. The CDR3 DNA reads TGTGCCAGCACCAGGGACAGAGCCGCAGATACGCAGTATTTT. This encodes CASTRDRAADTQYF.